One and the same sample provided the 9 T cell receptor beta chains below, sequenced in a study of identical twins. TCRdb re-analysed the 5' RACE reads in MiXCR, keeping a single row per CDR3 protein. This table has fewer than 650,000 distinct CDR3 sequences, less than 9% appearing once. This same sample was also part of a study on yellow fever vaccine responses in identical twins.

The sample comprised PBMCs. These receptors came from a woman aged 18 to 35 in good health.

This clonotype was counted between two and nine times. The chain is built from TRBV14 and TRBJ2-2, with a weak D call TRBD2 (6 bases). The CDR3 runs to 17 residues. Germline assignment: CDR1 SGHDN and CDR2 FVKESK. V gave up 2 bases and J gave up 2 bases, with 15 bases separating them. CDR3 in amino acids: CASSQQTGGVNTGELFF. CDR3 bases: TGTGCCAGCAGCCAACAAACGGGCGGGGTCAACACCGGGGAGCTGTTTTTT.

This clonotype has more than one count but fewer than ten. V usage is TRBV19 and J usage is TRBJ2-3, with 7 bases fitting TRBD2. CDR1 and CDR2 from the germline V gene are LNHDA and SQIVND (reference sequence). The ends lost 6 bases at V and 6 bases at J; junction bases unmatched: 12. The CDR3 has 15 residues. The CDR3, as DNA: TGTGCCAGTAGCCCCGGGGGGAAGAGGGTCGATACGCAGTATTTT. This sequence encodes CASSPGGKRVDTQYF.

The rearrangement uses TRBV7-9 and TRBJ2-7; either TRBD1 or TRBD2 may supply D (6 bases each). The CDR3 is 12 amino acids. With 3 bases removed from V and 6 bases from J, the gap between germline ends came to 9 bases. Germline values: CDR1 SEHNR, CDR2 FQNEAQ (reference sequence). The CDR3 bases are TGTGCCAGCAGCTTCAGGGGAGGCGAGCAGTACGTC. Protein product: CASSFRGGEQYV.

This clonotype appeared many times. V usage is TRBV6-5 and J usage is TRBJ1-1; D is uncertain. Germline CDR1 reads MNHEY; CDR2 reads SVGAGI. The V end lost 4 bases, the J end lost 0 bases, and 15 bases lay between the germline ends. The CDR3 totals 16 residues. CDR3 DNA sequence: TGTGCCAGCAGTTCCGAAGTAGGACTCTTGAACACTGAAGCTTTCTTT. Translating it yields CASSSEVGLLNTEAFF.

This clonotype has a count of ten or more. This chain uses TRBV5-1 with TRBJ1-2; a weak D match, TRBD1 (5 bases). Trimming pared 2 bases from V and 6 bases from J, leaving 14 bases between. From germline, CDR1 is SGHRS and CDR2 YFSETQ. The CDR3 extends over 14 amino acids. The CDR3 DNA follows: TGCGCCAGCAGCTTCCTGGGGGGAAAGGATGGCTACACCTTC. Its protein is CASSFLGGKDGYTF.

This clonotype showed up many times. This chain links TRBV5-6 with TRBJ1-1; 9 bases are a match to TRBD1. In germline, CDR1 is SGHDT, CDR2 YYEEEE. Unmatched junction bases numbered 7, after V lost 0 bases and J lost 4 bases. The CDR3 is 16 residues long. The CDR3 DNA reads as TGTGCCAGCAGCTTGGGCTACAGGGGGCCGAGCACTGAAGCTTTCTTT. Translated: CASSLGYRGPSTEAFF.

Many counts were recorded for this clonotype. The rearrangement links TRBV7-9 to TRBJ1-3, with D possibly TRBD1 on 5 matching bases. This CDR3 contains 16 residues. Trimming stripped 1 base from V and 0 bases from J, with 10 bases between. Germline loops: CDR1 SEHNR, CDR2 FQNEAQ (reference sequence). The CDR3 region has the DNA TGTGCCAGCAGCTTAGAGGGGCTCCGCTCTGGAAACACCATATATTTT. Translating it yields CASSLEGLRSGNTIYF.

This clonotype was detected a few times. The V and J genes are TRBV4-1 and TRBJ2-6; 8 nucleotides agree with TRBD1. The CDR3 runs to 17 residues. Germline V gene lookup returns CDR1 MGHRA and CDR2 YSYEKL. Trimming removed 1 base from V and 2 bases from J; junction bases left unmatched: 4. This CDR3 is CASSQASTGAGANVLTF. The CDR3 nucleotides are TGCGCCAGCAGCCAAGCCTCGACAGGGGCTGGGGCCAACGTCCTGACTTTC.

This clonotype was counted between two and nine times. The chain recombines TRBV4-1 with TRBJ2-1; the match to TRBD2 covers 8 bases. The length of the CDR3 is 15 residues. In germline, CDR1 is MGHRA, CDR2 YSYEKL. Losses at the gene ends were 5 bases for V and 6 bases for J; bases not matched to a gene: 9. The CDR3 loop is CASSLILAEFNEQFF. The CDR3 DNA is TGCGCCAGCAGCTTAATACTAGCGGAGTTCAATGAGCAGTTCTTC.